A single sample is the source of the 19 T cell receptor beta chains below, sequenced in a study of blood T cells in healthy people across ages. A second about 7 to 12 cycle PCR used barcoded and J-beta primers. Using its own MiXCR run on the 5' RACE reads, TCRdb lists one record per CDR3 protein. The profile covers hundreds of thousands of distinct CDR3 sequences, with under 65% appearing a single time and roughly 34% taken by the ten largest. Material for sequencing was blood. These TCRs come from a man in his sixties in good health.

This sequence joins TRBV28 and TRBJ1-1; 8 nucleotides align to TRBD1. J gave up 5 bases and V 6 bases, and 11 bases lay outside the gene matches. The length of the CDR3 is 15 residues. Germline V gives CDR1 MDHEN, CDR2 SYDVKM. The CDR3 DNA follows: TGTGCCAGCAGGTCCGGACAGGGCCTGCGGACTGAAGCTTTCTTT. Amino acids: CASRSGQGLRTEAFF.

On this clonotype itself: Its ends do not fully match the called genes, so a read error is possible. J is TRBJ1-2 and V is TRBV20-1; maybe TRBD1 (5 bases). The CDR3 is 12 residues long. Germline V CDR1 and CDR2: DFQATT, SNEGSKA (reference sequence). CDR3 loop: CSARSDIYGHTF. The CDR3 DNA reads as TGCAGTGCTAGATCGGACATCTATGGCCACACCTTC.

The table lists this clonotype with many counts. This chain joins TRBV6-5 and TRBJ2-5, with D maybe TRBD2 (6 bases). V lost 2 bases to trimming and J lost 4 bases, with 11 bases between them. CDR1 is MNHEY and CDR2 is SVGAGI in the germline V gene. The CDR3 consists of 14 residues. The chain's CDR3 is CASSYAGGRETQYF. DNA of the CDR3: TGTGCCAGCAGTTACGCTGGGGGGAGAGAGACCCAGTACTTC.

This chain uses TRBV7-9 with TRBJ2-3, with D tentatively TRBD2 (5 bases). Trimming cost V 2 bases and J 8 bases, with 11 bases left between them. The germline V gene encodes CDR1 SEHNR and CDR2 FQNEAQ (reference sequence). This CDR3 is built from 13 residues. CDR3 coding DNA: TGTGCCAGCAGCTTATATGAGGGCGGTACGCAGTATTTT. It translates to CASSLYEGGTQYF.

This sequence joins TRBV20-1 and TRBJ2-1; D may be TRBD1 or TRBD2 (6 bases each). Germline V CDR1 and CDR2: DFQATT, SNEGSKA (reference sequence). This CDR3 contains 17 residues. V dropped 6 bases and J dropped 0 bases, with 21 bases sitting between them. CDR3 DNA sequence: TGCAGTGCCGTGGCCGCCTTAGGGGGGAGCTCCTACAATGAGCAGTTCTTC. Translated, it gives CSAVAALGGSSYNEQFF.

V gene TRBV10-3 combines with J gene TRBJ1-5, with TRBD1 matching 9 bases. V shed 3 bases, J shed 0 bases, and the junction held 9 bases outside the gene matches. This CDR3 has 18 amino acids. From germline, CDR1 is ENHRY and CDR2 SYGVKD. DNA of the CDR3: TGTGCCATCAGTGACTCTCCGGGACAGGGCCGTAGCAATCAGCCCCAGCATTTT. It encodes CAISDSPGQGRSNQPQHF.

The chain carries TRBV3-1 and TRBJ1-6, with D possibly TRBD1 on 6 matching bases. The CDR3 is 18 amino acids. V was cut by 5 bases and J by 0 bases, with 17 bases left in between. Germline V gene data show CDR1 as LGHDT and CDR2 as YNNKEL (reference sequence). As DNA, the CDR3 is TGTGCCAGCAGCTTCAGGAGGGGGGGAAGCTCCTATAATTCACCCCTCCACTTT. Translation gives CASSFRRGGSSYNSPLHF.

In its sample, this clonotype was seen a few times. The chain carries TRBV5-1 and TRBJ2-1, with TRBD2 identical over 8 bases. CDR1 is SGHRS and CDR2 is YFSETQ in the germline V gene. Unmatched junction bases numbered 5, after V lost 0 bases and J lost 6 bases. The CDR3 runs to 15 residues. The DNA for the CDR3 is TGCGCCAGCAGCTTGGTGCGGGGGGCGGGCAATGAGCAGTTCTTC. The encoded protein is CASSLVRGAGNEQFF.

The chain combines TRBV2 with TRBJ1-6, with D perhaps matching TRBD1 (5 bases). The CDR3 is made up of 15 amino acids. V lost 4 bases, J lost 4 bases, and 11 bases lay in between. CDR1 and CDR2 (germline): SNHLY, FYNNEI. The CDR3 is CASSVRDGYNSPLHF. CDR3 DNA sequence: TGTGCCAGCAGTGTCCGGGACGGGTATAATTCACCCCTCCACTTT. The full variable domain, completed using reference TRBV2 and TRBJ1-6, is EPEVTQTPSHQVTQMGQEVILRCVPISNHLYFYWYRQILGQKVEFLVSFYNNEISEKSEIFDDQFSVERPDGSNFTLKIRSTKLEDSAMYFCASSVRDGYNSPLHFGNGTRLTVT.

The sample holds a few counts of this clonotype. The CDR3, as DNA: TGCAGTGCTAGAGATACGAGGGGCGTGAATGAGCAGTTCTTC. Translation gives CSARDTRGVNEQFF. The chain recombines TRBV20-1 with TRBJ2-1; TRBD1 or TRBD2 may be the D gene (5 bases each). With 0 bases removed from V and 7 bases from J, the gap between germline ends came to 13 bases. Germline V CDR1 and CDR2: DFQATT, SNEGSKA (reference sequence). The CDR3 runs 14 residues.

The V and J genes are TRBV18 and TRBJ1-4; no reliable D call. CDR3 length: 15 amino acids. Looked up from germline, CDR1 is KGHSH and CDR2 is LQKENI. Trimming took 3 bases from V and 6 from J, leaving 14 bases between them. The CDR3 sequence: CASSPGIGSDEKLFF. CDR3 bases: TGTGCCAGCTCACCCGGCATCGGTAGTGATGAAAAACTGTTTTTT.

The CDR3 here is CSATGSSYGYTF. DNA for the CDR3: TGCAGTGCTACCGGGTCGAGCTATGGCTACACCTTC. The genes are TRBV20-1 and TRBJ1-2, with D uncertain. The V gene's germline CDR1 is DFQATT and CDR2 SNEGSKA (reference sequence). Trimming cost V 4 bases and J 4 bases, with 10 bases left between them. This CDR3 comprises 12 residues.

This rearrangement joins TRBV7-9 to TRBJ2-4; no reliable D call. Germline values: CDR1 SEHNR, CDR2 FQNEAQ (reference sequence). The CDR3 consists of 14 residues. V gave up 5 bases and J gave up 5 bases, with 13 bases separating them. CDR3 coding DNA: TGTGCCAGCAGCCCCGATAGGGATGAAAACATTCAGTACTTC. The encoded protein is CASSPDRDENIQYF.

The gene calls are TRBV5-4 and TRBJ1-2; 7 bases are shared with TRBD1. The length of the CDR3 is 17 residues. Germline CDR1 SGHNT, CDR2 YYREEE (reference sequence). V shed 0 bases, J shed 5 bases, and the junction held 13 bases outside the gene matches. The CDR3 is CASSLGPERGPFYGYTF. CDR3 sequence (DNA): TGTGCCAGCAGCTTGGGCCCGGAGAGGGGGCCTTTTTATGGCTACACCTTC.

The CDR3 DNA reads as TGCGCCAGCAGCTCCTACAGGGGCAGCACAGATACGCAGTATTTT. This gives the protein CASSSYRGSTDTQYF. The V and J genes are TRBV4-1 and TRBJ2-3, with 7 bases fitting TRBD1. The CDR3 covers 15 residues. Per the germline V gene, CDR1 is MGHRA and CDR2 is YSYEKL. With V trimmed by 5 bases and J by 0 bases, 5 bases remained unmatched.

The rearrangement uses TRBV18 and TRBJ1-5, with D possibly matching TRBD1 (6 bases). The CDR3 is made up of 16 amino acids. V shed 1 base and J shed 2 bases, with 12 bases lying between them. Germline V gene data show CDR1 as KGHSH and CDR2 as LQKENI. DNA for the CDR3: TGTGCCAGCTCACCACAGGGGGATGCGGGCAATCAGCCCCAGCATTTT. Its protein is CASSPQGDAGNQPQHF.

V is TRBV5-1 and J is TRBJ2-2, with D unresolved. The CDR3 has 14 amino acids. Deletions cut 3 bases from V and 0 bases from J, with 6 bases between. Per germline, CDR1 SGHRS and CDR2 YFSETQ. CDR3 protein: CASSSPANTGELFF. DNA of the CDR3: TGCGCCAGCAGCTCGCCAGCGAACACCGGGGAGCTGTTTTTT.

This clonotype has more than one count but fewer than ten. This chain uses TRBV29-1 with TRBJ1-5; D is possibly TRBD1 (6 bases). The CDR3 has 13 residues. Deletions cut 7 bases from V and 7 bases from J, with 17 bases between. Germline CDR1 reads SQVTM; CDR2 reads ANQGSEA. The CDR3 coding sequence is TGCAGCGGCACCTCAGGGGTGGGGCAGCCCCAGCATTTT. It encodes CSGTSGVGQPQHF.

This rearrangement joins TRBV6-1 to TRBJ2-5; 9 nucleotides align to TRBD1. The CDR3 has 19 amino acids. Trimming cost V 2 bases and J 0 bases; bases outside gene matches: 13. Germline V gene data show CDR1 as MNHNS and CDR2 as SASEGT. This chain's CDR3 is CASSEKGWTGVANQETQYF. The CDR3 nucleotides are TGTGCCAGCAGTGAAAAAGGGTGGACAGGGGTCGCCAACCAAGAGACCCAGTACTTC.